The clone carrying this T cell receptor beta chain occurred many times. Its antigen is as yet unknown. The source material, RNA transcripts, was used to amplify TCR beta CDR3 regions. During a first-round RT-PCR of the TCR CDR3, the HTBI primer set was used. TCRdb processed the multiplex PCR reads anew with MiXCR; each CDR3 protein has one entry. The profile shows a few hundred thousand distinct CDR3 sequences, 16% of them singletons. The CDR3 is made up of 14 amino acids. Trimming removed 7 bases from V and 5 bases from J; junction bases left unmatched: 10. The germline V gene has CDR1 MNHNS and CDR2 SASEGT. This entry is derived from a study of T cells in Graves' hyperthyroidism and ophthalmopathy. As for the study in general: Sampling of peripheral blood happened at initial diagnosis, prior to any treatment. Study-wide findings and caveats: The model forecast ophthalmopathy, anticipating it by a median approximately 6.1 months before onset.

It was uncontrolled infection, other autoimmune disease, pregnancy or lactation that excluded patients. V is TRBV6-1 and J is TRBJ1-2; 7 nucleotides agree with TRBD1. This TCR was recovered from a woman aged 25-40 years with Graves' ophthalmopathy. Material: blood. The DNA for the CDR3 is TGTGCCAGCACTCGACAGGGTTCGGAGTATGGCTACACCTTC. As protein: CASTRQGSEYGYTF.